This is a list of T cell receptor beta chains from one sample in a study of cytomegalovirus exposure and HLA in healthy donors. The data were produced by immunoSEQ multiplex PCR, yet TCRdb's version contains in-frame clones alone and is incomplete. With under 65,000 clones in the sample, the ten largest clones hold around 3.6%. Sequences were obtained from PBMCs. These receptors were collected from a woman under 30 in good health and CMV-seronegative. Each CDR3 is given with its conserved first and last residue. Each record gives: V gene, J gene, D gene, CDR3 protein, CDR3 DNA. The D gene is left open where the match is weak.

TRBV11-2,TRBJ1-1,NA,CASSLGRGTEAFF,TGTGCCAGCAGCTTAGGGAGGGGCACTGAAGCTTTCTTT
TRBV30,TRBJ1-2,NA,CAWTGGDGYTF,TGTGCCTGGACAGGAGGGGATGGCTACACCTTC
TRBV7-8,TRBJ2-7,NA,CASSLRTETTKQYF,TGTGCCAGCAGCTTAAGGACGGAGACTACCAAGCAGTACTTC
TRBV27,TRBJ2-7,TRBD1,CASSLAGTGWGQYF,TGTGCCAGCAGTTTGGCTGGGACAGGGTGGGGGCAGTACTTC
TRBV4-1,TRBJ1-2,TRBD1,CASSQETATGFANYGYTF,TGCGCCAGCAGCCAAGAGACCGCGACAGGGTTCGCTAACTATGGCTACACCTTC
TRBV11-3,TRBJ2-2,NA,CASSTSRVAGELFF,TGTGCCAGCTCTACCTCCAGGGTCGCCGGGGAGCTGTTTTTT
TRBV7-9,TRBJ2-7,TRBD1,CASSDPPRDRVAYEQYF,TGTGCCAGCAGCGATCCCCCCCGGGACAGGGTGGCCTACGAGCAGTACTTC
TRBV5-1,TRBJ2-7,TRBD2,CASSLGTGTSEYEQYF,TGCGCCAGCAGCTTAGGTACCGGGACTAGCGAGTACGAGCAGTACTTC
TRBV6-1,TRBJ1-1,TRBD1,CASSEMVGQGHTEAFF,TGTGCCAGCAGTGAAATGGTGGGACAGGGGCACACTGAAGCTTTCTTT
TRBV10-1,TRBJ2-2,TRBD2,CASSERAGTNTGELFF,TGCGCCAGCAGTGAGCGAGCGGGGACGAACACCGGGGAGCTGTTTTTT
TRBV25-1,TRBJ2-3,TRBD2,CASSGSSGSTDTQYF,TGTGCCAGCAGTGGTTCTAGCGGAAGCACAGATACGCAGTATTTT
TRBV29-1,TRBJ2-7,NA,CSVEGTPAEQYF,TGCAGCGTTGAAGGGACACCCGCCGAGCAGTACTTC
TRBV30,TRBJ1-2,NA,CAWSQGIRYTF,TGTGCCTGGAGTCAGGGAATTCGCTACACCTTC
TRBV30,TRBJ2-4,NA,CAWSVWGENIQYF,TGTGCCTGGAGTGTATGGGGAGAAAACATTCAGTACTTC
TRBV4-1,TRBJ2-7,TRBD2,CASSQERESSYEQYF,TGCGCCAGCAGCCAAGAGCGGGAGAGCTCCTACGAGCAGTACTTC
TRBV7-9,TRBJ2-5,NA,CASSSPRTGTGGETQYF,TGTGCCAGCAGCTCACCTAGGACAGGGACGGGGGGAGAGACCCAGTACTTC
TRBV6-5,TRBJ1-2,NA,CASSYSNGNGYTF,TGTGCCAGCAGTTACTCGAACGGTAATGGCTACACCTTC
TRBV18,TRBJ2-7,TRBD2,CASSPGLAGGGEQYF,TGTGCCAGCTCACCAGGACTAGCGGGGGGTGGCGAGCAGTACTTC
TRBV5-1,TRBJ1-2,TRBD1,CASSLDTGGRNGYTF,TGCGCCAGCAGCTTGGATACAGGGGGCAGGAATGGCTACACCTTC
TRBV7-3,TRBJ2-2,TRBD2,CASSRGTSGRRIGGELFF,TGTGCCAGCAGCCGTGGGACTAGCGGGAGGAGGATAGGCGGGGAGCTGTTTTTT
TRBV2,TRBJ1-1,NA,CASSQGVNTEAFF,TGTGCCAGCAGTCAGGGCGTGAACACTGAAGCTTTCTTT
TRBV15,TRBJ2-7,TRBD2,CATSRDGTSYHHEQYF,TGTGCCACCAGCAGAGATGGGACTAGCTACCACCACGAGCAGTACTTC
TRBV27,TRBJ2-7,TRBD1,CASSYRGYYEQYF,TGTGCCAGCAGCTACAGGGGATACTACGAGCAGTACTTC
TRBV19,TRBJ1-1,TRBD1,CASSMTGGPNTEAFF,TGTGCCAGTAGTATGACAGGGGGCCCCAACACTGAAGCTTTCTTT
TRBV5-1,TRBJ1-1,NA,CASSLEQNTEAFF,TGCGCCAGCAGCTTGGAACAGAACACTGAAGCTTTCTTT
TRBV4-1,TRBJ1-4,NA,CASTTLGATNEKLFF,TGCGCCAGCACTACCCTCGGGGCAACTAATGAAAAACTGTTTTTT
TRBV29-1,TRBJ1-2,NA,CSVEDQAVGYTF,TGCAGCGTTGAAGATCAGGCAGTGGGCTACACCTTC
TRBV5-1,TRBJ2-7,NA,CASSRDTSYEQYF,TGCGCCAGCAGCCGGGACACCTCCTACGAGCAGTACTTC
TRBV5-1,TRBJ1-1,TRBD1,CASSLGRGDTEAFF,TGCGCCAGCAGCTTGGGCAGGGGGGACACTGAAGCTTTCTTT
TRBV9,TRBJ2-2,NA,CASSVSTGELFF,TGTGCCAGCAGCGTTTCAACCGGGGAGCTGTTTTTT
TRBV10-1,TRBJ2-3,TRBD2,CASSDGLAVDTQYF,TGCGCCAGCAGTGATGGGCTAGCGGTGGATACGCAGTATTTT
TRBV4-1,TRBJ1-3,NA,CASSPANFGMNSGNTIYF,TGCGCCAGCAGCCCGGCAAACTTCGGGATGAACTCTGGAAACACCATATATTTT
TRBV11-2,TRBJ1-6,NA,CASRPDTGINSPLHF,TGTGCCAGCAGACCAGATACAGGAATTAATTCACCCCTCCACTTT
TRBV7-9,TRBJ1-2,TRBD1,CASSPGIGGWNYGYTF,TGTGCCAGCAGCCCAGGTATAGGGGGCTGGAACTATGGCTACACCTTC
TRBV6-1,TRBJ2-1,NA,CATGARNEQFF,TGTGCCACTGGAGCTCGCAATGAGCAGTTCTTC
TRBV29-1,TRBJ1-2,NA,CSVGDRPFVGYTF,TGCAGCGTCGGTGACAGACCTTTCGTTGGCTACACCTTC
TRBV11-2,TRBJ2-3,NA,CASSLVADTQYF,TGTGCCAGCAGCTTAGTGGCCGATACGCAGTATTTT
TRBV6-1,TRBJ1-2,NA,CASSHRGGYGYTF,TGTGCCAGCAGTCACCGAGGGGGCTATGGCTACACCTTC
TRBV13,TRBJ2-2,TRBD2,CASLERGGDGELFF,TGTGCCAGCCTGGAGCGGGGCGGGGACGGGGAGCTGTTTTTT
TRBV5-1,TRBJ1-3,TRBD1,CASSLAQGAGGNTIYF,TGCGCCAGCAGCTTAGCACAGGGGGCCGGTGGAAACACCATATATTTT
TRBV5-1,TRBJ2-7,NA,CASKRNNYGGAYEQYF,TGCGCCAGCAAACGGAACAACTATGGGGGGGCGTACGAGCAGTACTTC
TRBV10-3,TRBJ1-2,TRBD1,CAISEGQAPYGYTF,TGTGCCATCAGTGAAGGACAGGCCCCTTATGGCTACACCTTC
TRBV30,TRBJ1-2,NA,CAWTREASPYGYTF,TGTGCCTGGACCCGCGAGGCCAGCCCCTATGGCTACACCTTC
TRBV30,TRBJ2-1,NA,CAWSVGGGVGEQFF,TGTGCCTGGAGTGTTGGAGGGGGGGTGGGTGAGCAGTTCTTC
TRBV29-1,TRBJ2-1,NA,CSVEGGSSYNEQFF,TGCAGCGTTGAAGGTGGTAGCTCCTACAATGAGCAGTTCTTC
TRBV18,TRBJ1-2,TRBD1,CASSYVGQGAVGYTF,TGTGCCAGCTCCTACGTAGGACAGGGGGCTGTTGGCTACACCTTC